This T cell receptor (beta chain) appears in the sequencing data of a study of vaccination and CD4 T cells after COVID-19. Across the whole study: Timing of post-vaccine sample collection was a median roughly 66 days after dose two, with a range of 14 to 241. Overlapping spike pools from SARS-CoV-2 and HCoV-NL63, HCoV-OC43 and HCoV-229E served as culture stimuli.

About this clonotype itself: The target antigen is unknown.

Documented treatment: roughly nine-day PBMC culture with coronavirus spike peptide pools or control peptides (ViraFEST assay). Wells contained roughly 2.2 million PBMCs each, and these were cultured with 8.5 to 10 IU/ml IL-2 and 9.5 to 10 ug/ml peptide pools. Germline lookup yields CDR1 ENHRY and CDR2 SYGVKD. The V end lost 9 bases, the J end lost 0 bases, and 11 bases lay between the germline ends. This CDR3 comprises 13 residues. The Oncomine TCR Beta short-read assay sequenced DNA from cultured CD4+ T cells. Cultured CD4+ T cells yielded the extracted genomic DNA. TCRdb analysed the PCR reads with MiXCR anew, one entry per CDR3 protein. The table shows approximately 1,500 distinct CDR3 sequences, with about 80% occurring only once.

Source: CD4+ T cells from blood, cultured in vitro, taken after SARS-CoV-2 vaccination. The V gene is TRBV10-3, the J gene TRBJ1-1; no definite D call. The receptor was isolated from a human donor who had recovered from COVID-19. In DNA form, the CDR3 reads TGTGCCATTAGCCGAAGCATGAACACTGAAGCTTTCTTT. Residues: CAISRSMNTEAFF.